This TCR beta chain was documented in a study of CD8+CD57+ T cells in acquired aplastic anemia. Germline V CDR1 and CDR2: SGHTA, FQGNSA. CDR3 length: 13 residues. Unmatched junction bases numbered 3, after V lost 5 bases and J lost 3 bases. The sequenced patients had an expansion of CD8+CD57+ cells seen by flow cytometry. No therapy was given to patients before blood sampling. Genomic DNA served as template for TCR beta VDJ and CDR3 profiling. A single record per CDR3 protein comes from TCRdb applying MiXCR to the reads. The table includes about 180,000 distinct CDR3 sequences, less than 65% detected once.

The chain has TRBV7-2 and TRBJ1-2, with 7 nucleotides matching TRBD1. Sequencing used sorted CD4+, CD8+, or CD8+CD57+ T cells (not recorded which) from PBMCs. The TCR originated in a human donor with aplastic anemia. CDR3 coding DNA: TGTGCCAGCAGCGCAGGGGGGGACTATGGCTACACCTTC. Its protein product is CASSAGGDYGYTF.